These 4 T cell receptor beta chains were sequenced from one sample in a study of regulatory T cells in long-lasting Graves disease. Investigators prepared the TCR beta libraries by applying iRepertoire HTBI primers and Arm-PCR of CDR3 regions. TCRdb reprocessed the multiplex PCR reads with MiXCR, giving one entry per CDR3 protein. The data show fewer than 550,000 distinct CDR3 sequences, with around 15% seen just once and 25% held by the top ten. Time point defined: newly diagnosed GD, antithyroid drugs for less than 3 months. Extracted PBMC RNA gave rise to the TCR library. The data also belong to a second study, concerning T cells in Graves' hyperthyroidism and ophthalmopathy.

Sequenced here: peripheral blood mononuclear cells (PBMCs), sampled at new diagnosis, from a patient treated with antithyroid drugs. Receptors were obtained from a middle-aged woman with Graves disease.

This sequence joins TRBV10-3 and TRBJ2-2; maybe TRBD2 (5 bases). The CDR3 spans 15 residues. Trimming removed 3 bases from V and 0 bases from J, with 8 bases in between. Germline V CDR1 and CDR2: ENHRY, SYGVKD. The CDR3 nucleotides read TGTGCCATCAGTGAACGGGAAACGAACACCGGGGAGCTGTTTTTT. Protein sequence: CAISERETNTGELFF.

There are many counts of this clonotype. The gene calls are TRBV5-1 and TRBJ1-2; TRBD1 matches at 8 bases. After removal of 4 bases from V and 4 bases from J, the junction contained 12 bases not matched to a gene. The CDR3 totals 16 residues. The germline CDR1 and CDR2 sequences are SGHRS and YFSETQ. DNA for the CDR3: TGCGCCAGCAGCCTGCGGACGGGACAGGAGGTCTATGGCTACACCTTC. As protein: CASSLRTGQEVYGYTF.

Many counts were recorded for this clonotype. The chain recombines TRBV3-1 with TRBJ2-3; D remains unclear. CDR3 length equals 15 residues. The V end lost 1 base, the J end lost 2 bases, and 10 bases lay between the germline ends. Germline values: CDR1 LGHDT, CDR2 YNNKEL (reference sequence). The CDR3 region has the DNA TGTGCCAGCAGCCAAGCGTTAGGCTCCACAGATACGCAGTATTTT. It encodes CASSQALGSTDTQYF.

The gene calls are TRBV5-1 and TRBJ1-1, with 7 bases lining up with TRBD1. J lost 10 bases, V lost 0 bases, and 9 bases had no gene match. The CDR3 covers 14 residues. The germline CDR1 and CDR2 sequences are SGHRS and YFSETQ. The CDR3 protein is CASSLEGAGAGAFF. CDR3 in DNA: TGCGCCAGCAGCTTGGAGGGGGCTGGGGCGGGAGCTTTCTTT.